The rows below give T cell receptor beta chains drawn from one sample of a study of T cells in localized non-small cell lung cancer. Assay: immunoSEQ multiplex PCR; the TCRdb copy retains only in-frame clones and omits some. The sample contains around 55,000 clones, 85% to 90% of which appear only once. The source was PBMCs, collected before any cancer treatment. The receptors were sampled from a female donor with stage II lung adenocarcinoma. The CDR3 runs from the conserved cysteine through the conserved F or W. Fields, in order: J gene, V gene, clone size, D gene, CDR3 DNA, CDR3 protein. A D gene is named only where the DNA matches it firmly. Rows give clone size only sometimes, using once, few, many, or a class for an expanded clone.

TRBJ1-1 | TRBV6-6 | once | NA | TGTGCCAGCAGTTACTCTAACAGGATGAACACTGAAGCTTTCTTT | CASSYSNRMNTEAFF
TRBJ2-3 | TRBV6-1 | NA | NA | TGTGCCAGCAGTGAAGATGGCTCACCATGGGGAACTAGCACAGATACGCAGTATTTT | CASSEDGSPWGTSTDTQYF
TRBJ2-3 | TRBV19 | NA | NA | TGTGCCAGTAGTATATCTCGGACGGGTACGCAGTATTTT | CASSISRTGTQYF
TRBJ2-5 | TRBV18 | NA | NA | TGTGCCAGCTCACCATTGGACAGATTCACCGAGACCCAGTACTTC | CASSPLDRFTETQYF
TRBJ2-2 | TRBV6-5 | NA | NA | TGTGCCAGCACCAGGGGGGGGGACACCGGGGAGCTGTTTTTT | CASTRGGDTGELFF
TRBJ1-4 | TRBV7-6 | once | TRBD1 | TGTGCCAGCAGCTTAGTACGGGCAGGGGGTGAAAAACTGTTTTTT | CASSLVRAGGEKLFF
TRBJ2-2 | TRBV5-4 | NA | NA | TGTGCCAGCAGCTTGACCGGGACGAACACCGGGGAGCTGTTTTTT | CASSLTGTNTGELFF
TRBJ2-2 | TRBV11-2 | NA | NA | TGTGCCAGCAGCTTAGGGGGAGAGGGGGCCGGGGAGCTGTTTTTT | CASSLGGEGAGELFF
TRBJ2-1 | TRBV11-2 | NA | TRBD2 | TGTGCCAGCAGATCGGGGGGGCCCGCCTACAATGAGCAGTTCTTC | CASRSGGPAYNEQFF
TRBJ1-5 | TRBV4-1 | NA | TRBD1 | TGCGCCAGCAGCCCGATGGGACAGTTAGATCAGCCCCAGCATTTT | CASSPMGQLDQPQHF
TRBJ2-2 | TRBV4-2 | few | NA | TGTGCCAGCAGCCAAGTCCACCAGACAACGAACACCGGGGAGCTGTTTTTT | CASSQVHQTTNTGELFF
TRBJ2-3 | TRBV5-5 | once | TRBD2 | TGTGCCAGCACCCGGGACTACCTTAGCACAGATACGCAGTATTTT | CASTRDYLSTDTQYF
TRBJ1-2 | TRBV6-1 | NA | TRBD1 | TGTGCCAGCAGTGAATACTCGGCAGGGGGAGGCTACACCTTC | CASSEYSAGGGYTF
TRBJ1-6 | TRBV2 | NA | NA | TGTGCCAGCAGCTCCCCTCGGGGGGATTCTTATAATTCACCCCTCCACTTT | CASSSPRGDSYNSPLHF
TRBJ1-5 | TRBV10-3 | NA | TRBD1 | TGTGCCATCAGTGAGTCCGACAGGGGCAATCAGCCCCAGCATTTT | CAISESDRGNQPQHF
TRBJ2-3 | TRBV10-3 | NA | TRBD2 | TGTGCCTCCTCGGGAACTAGCGGGGGGGCTGGCACAGATACGCAGTATTTT | CASSGTSGGAGTDTQYF
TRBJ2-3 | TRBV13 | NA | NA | TGTGCCAGCAGCCCAGGGGCGGGGGACAGGAGGTCAGATACGCAGTATTTT | CASSPGAGDRRSDTQYF
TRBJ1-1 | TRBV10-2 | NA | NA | TGCGCCAGCAGTGATCTGGGATCAGCGAACACTGAAGCTTTCTTT | CASSDLGSANTEAFF
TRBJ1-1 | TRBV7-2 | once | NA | TGTGCCAGCAGCTTAGCCCCCACCACTGAAGCTTTCTTT | CASSLAPTTEAFF
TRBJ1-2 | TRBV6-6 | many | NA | TGTGCCAGCAGTTACGGGGCCTCCCCTTATGGCTACACCTTC | CASSYGASPYGYTF
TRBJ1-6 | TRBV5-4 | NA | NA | TGTGCCAGCAGCCCGGGGGGTCATGTAGATTCACCCCTCCACTTT | CASSPGGHVDSPLHF
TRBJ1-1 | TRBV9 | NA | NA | TGTGCCAGCAGCGTCACACCGGGGTCGTACACTGAAGCTTTCTTT | CASSVTPGSYTEAFF
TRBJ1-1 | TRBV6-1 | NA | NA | TGTGCCAGCAGAAAGGGGTTGGGCACTGAAGCTTTCTTT | CASRKGLGTEAFF
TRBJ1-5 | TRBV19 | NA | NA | TGTGCCAGTAGTGTCAGACCGGGGGCGTTAATAAATCAGCCCCAGCATTTT | CASSVRPGALINQPQHF
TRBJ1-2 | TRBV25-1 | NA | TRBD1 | TGTGCCAGCAGTAAGATAGCAGGGGGTGGCTACACCTTC | CASSKIAGGGYTF
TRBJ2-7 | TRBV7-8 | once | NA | TGTGCCAGCAGCCCCCTTGTAGTAGGCTACGAGCAGTACTTC | CASSPLVVGYEQYF
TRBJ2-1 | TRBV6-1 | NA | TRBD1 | TGTGCCAGCATCGCGGACAGGGGAGGCTACAATGAGCAGTTCTTC | CASIADRGGYNEQFF
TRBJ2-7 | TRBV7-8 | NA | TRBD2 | TGTGCCAGCACCGTTCGACTAGCGGGGGGCCCGAGCTCCTACGAGCAGTACTTC | CASTVRLAGGPSSYEQYF
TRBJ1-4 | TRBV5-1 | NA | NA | TGCGCCAGCAGCTTAAAGGGGTTTACGGATGAAAAACTGTTTTTT | CASSLKGFTDEKLFF
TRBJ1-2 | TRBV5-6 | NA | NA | TGTGCCAGCAGCCCCCCAAAGGCTAACTATGGCTACACCTTC | CASSPPKANYGYTF
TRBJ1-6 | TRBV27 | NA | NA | TGTGCCAGCAGTTTATCAGGGGCCGGGCCCCTCCACTTT | CASSLSGAGPLHF
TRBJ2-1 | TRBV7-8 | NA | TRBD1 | TGTGCCAGCAGGGCTCGACAGGGGGCCTCCTACAATGAGCAGTTCTTC | CASRARQGASYNEQFF
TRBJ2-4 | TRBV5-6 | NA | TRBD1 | TGTGCCAGCAGCTTGGGGGGACAGGGATTAAACATTCAGTACTTC | CASSLGGQGLNIQYF
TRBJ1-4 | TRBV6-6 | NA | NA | TGTGCCAGCAGCGCCGACAGGAGCGGTGAAAAACTGTTTTTT | CASSADRSGEKLFF
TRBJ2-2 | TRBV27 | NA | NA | TGTGCCAGCAGTTTGAGTGGGGGGGCATATGGCGGGGAGCTGTTTTTT | CASSLSGGAYGGELFF
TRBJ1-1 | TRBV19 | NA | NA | TGTGCCAGTAGTATTACCTACACTGAAGCTTTCTTT | CASSITYTEAFF
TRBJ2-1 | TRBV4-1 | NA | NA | TGCGCCAGCAGCCGAAAGGGGGTGGCAGAGGGTCGGGAGCAGTTCTTC | CASSRKGVAEGREQFF
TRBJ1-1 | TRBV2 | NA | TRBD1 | TGTGCCAGCAGTGGGGACAGGGGGAAGGAAGCTTTCTTT | CASSGDRGKEAFF
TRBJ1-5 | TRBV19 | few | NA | TGTGCCAGTAGTAGCTTAGAGGGGATTGTTCCGCCCCAGCATTTT | CASSSLEGIVPPQHF
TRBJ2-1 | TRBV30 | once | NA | TGTGCCTTTTACATTACCTCCTACAATGAGCAGTTCTTC | CAFYITSYNEQFF